The 10 T cell receptor beta chains below come from one sample, sequenced in a study of PD-L1 blockade in urothelial cancer. Libraries were prepared by immunoSEQ multiplex PCR; TCRdb keeps only in-frame clonotypes and omits some of them. The sample carries about 43,000 clones, 70% to 90% recorded once. The input for sequencing was PBMCs, taken around atezolizumab (anti-PD-L1) treatment. All receptors derive from an older woman with urothelial cancer.

The chain recombines TRBV9 with TRBJ2-3; 8 nucleotides align to TRBD1. CDR1 SGDLS and CDR2 YYNGEE come from the germline V gene. CDR3 length: 15 residues. The junction had 4 bases not matched to a gene; V was cut back by 0 bases and J by 4 bases. The CDR3 spells CASSVASRGPDTQYF. The CDR3 DNA reads TGTGCCAGCAGCGTAGCCAGCAGGGGGCCAGATACGCAGTATTTT.

This clone is a singleton in its sample. CDR3 sequence reads: CASSESVKGAGEQYF. The DNA for the CDR3 is TGTGCCAGCAGTGAATCGGTCAAGGGGGCCGGCGAGCAGTACTTC. This chain joins TRBV25-1 and TRBJ2-7; 7 nucleotides match TRBD1. V lost 1 base and J lost 6; bases outside the gene matches: 9. CDR1 MGHDK and CDR2 SYGVNS come from the germline V gene. The length of the CDR3 is 15 residues.

The chain couples TRBV10-1 to TRBJ2-3; 14 positions match TRBD2. Germline trimming cut 2 bases from V and 1 base from J; bases unmatched to any gene: 11. Germline CDR1 reads WNHNN; CDR2 reads SYGVQD (reference sequence). The CDR3 spans 20 residues. CDR3 sequence reads: CASSEPTTSGGAPGTDTQYF. In nucleotides, the CDR3 is TGCGCCAGCAGTGAGCCGACGACTAGCGGGGGGGCCCCGGGCACAGATACGCAGTATTTT.

This clone has a single count. The genes are TRBV15 and TRBJ2-5, with TRBD2 identical over 7 bases. The CDR3 extends over 14 amino acids. With V trimmed by 0 bases and J by 5 bases, 3 bases remained unmatched. Per germline, CDR1 LNHNV and CDR2 YYDKDF (reference sequence). The CDR3 sequence: CATSRDGGTETQYF. The CDR3 DNA is TGTGCCACCAGCAGAGACGGGGGGACGGAGACCCAGTACTTC. Supplemented by reference TRBV15 and TRBJ2-5, the full variable domain reads DAMVIQNPRYQVTQFGKPVTLSCSQTLNHNVMYWYQQKSSQAPKLLFHYYDKDFNNEADTPDNFQSRRPNTSFCFLDIRSPGLGDTAMYLCATSRDGGTETQYFGPGTRLLVL.

CDR3 protein: CASSLRAGRNTGELFF. The CDR3 region has the DNA TGCGCCAGCAGCCTTCGGGCGGGCAGGAACACCGGGGAGCTGTTTTTT. This rearrangement joins TRBV5-1 to TRBJ2-2, with D maybe TRBD2 (5 bases). Germline V lookup: CDR1 SGHRS, CDR2 YFSETQ. V was clipped by 4 bases and J by 1 base, with 14 bases between them. This CDR3 comprises 16 residues. Full variable domain (rest looked up from reference TRBV5-1 and TRBJ2-2): KAGVTQTPRYLIKTRGQQVTLSCSPISGHRSVSWYQQTPGQGLQFLFEYFSETQRNKGNFPGRFSGRQFSNSRSEMNVSTLELGDSALYLCASSLRAGRNTGELFFGEGSRLTVL.

V and J are TRBV10-3 and TRBJ2-2; 14 bases fit TRBD2. The CDR3 spans 14 residues. The trim removed 11 bases at V and 7 bases at J, leaving 6 bases unmatched. The germline gives CDR1 ENHRY, CDR2 SYGVKD. This CDR3 is CAPGTSGRRGELFF. CDR3 DNA: TGTGCCCCCGGGACTAGCGGGAGACGCGGGGAGCTGTTTTTT.

The rearrangement joins TRBV5-1 to TRBJ2-7; D perhaps matches TRBD2 (6 bases). V lost 3 bases and J lost 2, with 12 bases in between. The CDR3 loop spans 14 amino acids. Germline values: CDR1 SGHRS, CDR2 YFSETQ. DNA of the CDR3: TGCGCCAGCAGCTGGGGGGACCCTACCTACGAGCAGTACTTC. It translates to CASSWGDPTYEQYF.

The chain joins TRBV10-3 to TRBJ2-1, with TRBD1 identical over 7 bases. The CDR3 contains 14 residues. J lost 8 bases, V lost 4 bases, and 8 bases had no gene match. CDR1 and CDR2 (germline): ENHRY, SYGVKD. The DNA of the CDR3 is TGTGCCATCAGTGCCCAGGGGGAACATGATGAGCAGTTCTTC. Residues: CAISAQGEHDEQFF.

The chain joins TRBV27 to TRBJ1-5; a weak D match, TRBD1 (6 bases). The CDR3 covers 14 residues. The V gene's germline CDR1 is MNHEY and CDR2 SMNVEV (reference sequence). V was shortened by 3 bases and J by 9 bases, with 15 bases between the two germline ends. This CDR3 is CASSLTGLGRPQHF. The CDR3 DNA sequence: TGTGCCAGCAGTTTGACAGGCCTCGGACGGCCCCAGCATTTT.

A single count supports this clone. The CDR3 is CASSTGGLAGGYEQFF. In nucleotides, the CDR3 is TGTGCCAGTAGTACCGGTGGACTAGCGGGAGGGTATGAGCAGTTCTTC. This chain connects TRBV19 to TRBJ2-1, with 15 bases matching TRBD2. From germline, CDR1 is LNHDA and CDR2 SQIVND (reference sequence). This CDR3 has 16 amino acids. V lost 4 bases and J lost 8; bases outside the gene matches: 6. Filled out from reference TRBV19 and TRBJ2-1, the complete variable domain reads DGGITQSPKYLFRKEGQNVTLSCEQNLNHDAMYWYRQDPGQGLRLIYYSQIVNDFQKGDIAEGYSVSREKKESFPLTVTSAQKNPTAFYLCASSTGGLAGGYEQFFGPGTRLTVL.